The clone carrying this TCR beta chain came up many times. Its target is not known. Using RNA template, CDR3s of TCR alpha and beta were amplified with iRepertoire arm-PCR. Tissue mRNA or PBMC total RNA, about 85-400 ng, went into one-step reverse transcription and amplification. TCRdb reprocessed the multiplex PCR reads with MiXCR, giving one entry per CDR3 protein. Among 100,000 to 150,000 distinct CDR3 sequences listed, 24% were seen once. The data were obtained in a study of glioma-infiltrating T cells. Findings and caveats of the study: Tissue and blood shared very few CDR3 sequences.

Germline V CDR1 and CDR2: SGHTA, FQGNSA. Trimming took 3 bases from V and 2 from J, leaving 6 bases between them. The length of the CDR3 is 13 residues. The specimen sequenced was glioma tissue, nonneoplastic brain tissue, or PBMCs (not recorded which). The TCR was taken from a human donor with low-grade glioma or glioblastoma, undergoing nonglioma brain surgery, or in good health (not recorded which). This chain links TRBV7-2 with TRBJ2-3, with D unresolved. The CDR3 region is CASSFTNTDTQYF. The CDR3 region has the DNA TGTGCCAGCAGCTTTACAAACACAGATACGCAGTATTTT.